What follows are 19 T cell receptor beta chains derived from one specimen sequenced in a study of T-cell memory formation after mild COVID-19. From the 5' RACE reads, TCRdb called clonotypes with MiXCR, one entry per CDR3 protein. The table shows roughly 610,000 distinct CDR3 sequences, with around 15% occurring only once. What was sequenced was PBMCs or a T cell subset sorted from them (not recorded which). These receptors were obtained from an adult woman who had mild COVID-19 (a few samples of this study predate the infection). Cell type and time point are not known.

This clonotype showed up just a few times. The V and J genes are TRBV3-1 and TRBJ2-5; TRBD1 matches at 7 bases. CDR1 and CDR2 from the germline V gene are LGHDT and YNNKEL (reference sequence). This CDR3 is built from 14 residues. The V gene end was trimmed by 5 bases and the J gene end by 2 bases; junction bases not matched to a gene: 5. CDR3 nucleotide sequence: TGTGCCAGCAGCTCCCGGACAGGACAAGAGACCCAGTACTTC. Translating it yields CASSSRTGQETQYF.

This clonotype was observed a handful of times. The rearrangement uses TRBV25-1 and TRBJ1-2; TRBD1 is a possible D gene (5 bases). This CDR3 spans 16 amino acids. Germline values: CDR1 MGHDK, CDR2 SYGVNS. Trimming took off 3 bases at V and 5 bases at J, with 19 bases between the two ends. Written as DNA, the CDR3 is TGTGCCAGCAGTGATCCATCCCCCGGGACGGTTTATGGCTACACCTTC. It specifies CASSDPSPGTVYGYTF.

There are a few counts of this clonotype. CDR3 sequence reads: CASTRLAGVTEETQYF. CDR3 coding DNA: TGTGCCAGCACGAGACTAGCGGGGGTCACCGAGGAGACCCAGTACTTC. The rearrangement uses TRBV2 and TRBJ2-5; 12 bases map to TRBD2. The V segment lost 7 bases and the J segment 5 bases; nucleotides outside the gene matches: 11. Per germline, CDR1 SNHLY and CDR2 FYNNEI. This CDR3 contains 16 residues.

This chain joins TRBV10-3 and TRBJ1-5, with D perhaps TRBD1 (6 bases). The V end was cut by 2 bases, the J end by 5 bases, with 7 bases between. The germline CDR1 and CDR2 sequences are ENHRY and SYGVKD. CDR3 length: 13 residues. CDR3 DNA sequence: TGTGCCATCAGTGAGGCAGGGGATCAGCCCCAGCATTTT. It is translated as CAISEAGDQPQHF.

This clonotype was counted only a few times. CDR3 protein: CASSGTGGRYEQYF. CDR3 DNA: TGTGCCAGCAGCGGGACAGGGGGCCGCTACGAGCAGTACTTC. The chain carries TRBV12-3 or TRBV12-4 and TRBJ2-7; 12 bases align to TRBD1. Trimming removed 6 bases from V and 3 bases from J; junction bases left unmatched: 3. The CDR3 has 14 residues.

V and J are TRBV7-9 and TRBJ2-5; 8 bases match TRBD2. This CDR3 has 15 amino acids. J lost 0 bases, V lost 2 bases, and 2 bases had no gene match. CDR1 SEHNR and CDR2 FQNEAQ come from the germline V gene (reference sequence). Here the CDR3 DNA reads TGTGCCAGCAGCTTAAGAGCGGGGGACCAAGAGACCCAGTACTTC. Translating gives CASSLRAGDQETQYF. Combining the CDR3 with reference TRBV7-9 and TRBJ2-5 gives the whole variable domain DTGVSQNPRHKITKRGQNVTFRCDPISEHNRLYWYRQTLGQGPEFLTYFQNEAQLEKSRLLSDRFSAERPKGSFSTLEIQRTEQGDSAMYLCASSLRAGDQETQYFGPGTRLLVL.

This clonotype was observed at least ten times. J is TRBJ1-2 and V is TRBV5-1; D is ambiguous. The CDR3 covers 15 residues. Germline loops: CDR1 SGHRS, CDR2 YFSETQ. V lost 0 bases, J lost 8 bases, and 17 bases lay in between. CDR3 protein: CASSLAPAVYGGYTF. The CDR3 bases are TGCGCCAGCAGCTTGGCGCCAGCCGTCTATGGAGGCTACACCTTC.

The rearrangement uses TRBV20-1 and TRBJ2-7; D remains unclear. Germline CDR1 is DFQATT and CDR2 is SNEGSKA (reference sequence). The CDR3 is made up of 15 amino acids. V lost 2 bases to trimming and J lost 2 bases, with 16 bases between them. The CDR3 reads CSARISLRETYEQYF. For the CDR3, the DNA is TGCAGTGCTAGAATATCTCTAAGGGAAACCTACGAGCAGTACTTC.

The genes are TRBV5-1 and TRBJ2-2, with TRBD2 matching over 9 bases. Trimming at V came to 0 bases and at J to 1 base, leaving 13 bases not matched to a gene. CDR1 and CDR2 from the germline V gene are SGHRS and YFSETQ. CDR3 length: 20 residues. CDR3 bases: TGCGCCAGCAGCTTGGTAGCGGGAGCCCTAAGGGGATTGAACACCGGGGAGCTGTTTTTT. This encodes CASSLVAGALRGLNTGELFF.

The CDR3 DNA reads TGTGCCAGCAGCCGAAAGACTAGCGGCCTCACAGATACGCAGTATTTT. Protein sequence: CASSRKTSGLTDTQYF. The chain carries TRBV2 and TRBJ2-3; 9 nucleotides align to TRBD2. V lost 6 bases to trimming and J lost 2 bases; unmatched junction nucleotides: 9. CDR3 length equals 16 residues. Germline assignment: CDR1 SNHLY and CDR2 FYNNEI.

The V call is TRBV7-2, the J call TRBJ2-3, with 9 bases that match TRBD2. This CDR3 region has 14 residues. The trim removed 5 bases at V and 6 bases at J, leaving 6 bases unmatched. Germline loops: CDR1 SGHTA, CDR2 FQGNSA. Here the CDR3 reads CASSIGTSRDTQYF. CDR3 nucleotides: TGTGCCAGCAGCATAGGGACTAGCCGGGATACGCAGTATTTT.

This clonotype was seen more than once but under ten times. The chain's CDR3 is CASSPGVVQFF. In DNA, the CDR3 is TGTGCCAGCAGCCCCGGGGTGGTGCAGTTCTTC. V gene TRBV7-6 combines with J gene TRBJ2-1; a possible D gene is TRBD2 (5 bases). Germline CDR1 SGHVS, CDR2 FNYEAQ. The CDR3 extends over 11 amino acids. Trimming took off 5 bases at V and 12 bases at J, with 11 bases between the two ends.

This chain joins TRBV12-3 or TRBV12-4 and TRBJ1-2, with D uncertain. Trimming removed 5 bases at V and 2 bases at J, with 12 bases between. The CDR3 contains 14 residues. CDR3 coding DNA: TGTGCCAGCAGTCCTTGGCAGACGAACTATGGCTACACCTTC. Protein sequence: CASSPWQTNYGYTF.

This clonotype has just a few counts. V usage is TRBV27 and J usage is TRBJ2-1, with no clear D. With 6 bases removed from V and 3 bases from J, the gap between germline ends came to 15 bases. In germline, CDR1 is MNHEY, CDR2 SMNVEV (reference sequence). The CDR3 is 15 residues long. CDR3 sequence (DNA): TGTGCCAGCAGCCCCCCGTTTGTTCGCTACAATGAGCAGTTCTTC. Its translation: CASSPPFVRYNEQFF.

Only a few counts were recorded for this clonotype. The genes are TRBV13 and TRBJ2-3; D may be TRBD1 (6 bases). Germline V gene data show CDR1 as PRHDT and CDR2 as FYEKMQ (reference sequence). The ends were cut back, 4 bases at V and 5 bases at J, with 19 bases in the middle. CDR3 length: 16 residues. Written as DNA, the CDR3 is TGTGCCAGCAGCTGGGACAAGCCACCGATGGGAGATACGCAGTATTTT. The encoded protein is CASSWDKPPMGDTQYF.

CDR3 in amino acids: CASSVDRVYEQYF. Here the CDR3 DNA reads TGTGCCAGCAGTGTGGACAGGGTCTACGAGCAGTACTTC. The chain joins TRBV25-1 to TRBJ2-7; 8 bases are shared with TRBD1. Trimming cost V 4 bases and J 3 bases; bases outside gene matches: 2. The CDR3 has 13 residues. Germline V gives CDR1 MGHDK, CDR2 SYGVNS.

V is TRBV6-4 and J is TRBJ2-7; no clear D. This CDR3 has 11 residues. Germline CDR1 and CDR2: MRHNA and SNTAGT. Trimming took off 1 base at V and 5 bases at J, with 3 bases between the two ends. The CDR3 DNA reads TGTGCCAGCAGTGACTACAACGAGCAGTACTTC. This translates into CASSDYNEQYF.

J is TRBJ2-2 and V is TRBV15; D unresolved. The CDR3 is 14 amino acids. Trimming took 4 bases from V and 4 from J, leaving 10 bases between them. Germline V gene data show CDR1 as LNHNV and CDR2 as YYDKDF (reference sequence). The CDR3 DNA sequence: TGTGCCACCAGCACCCATTTTAGCACCGGGGAGCTGTTTTTT. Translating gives CATSTHFSTGELFF.

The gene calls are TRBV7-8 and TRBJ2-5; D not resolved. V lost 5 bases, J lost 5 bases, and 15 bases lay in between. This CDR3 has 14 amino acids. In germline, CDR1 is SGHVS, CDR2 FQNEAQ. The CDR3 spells CASSPRTSVETQYF. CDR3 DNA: TGTGCCAGCAGCCCCAGGACCAGTGTTGAGACCCAGTACTTC.